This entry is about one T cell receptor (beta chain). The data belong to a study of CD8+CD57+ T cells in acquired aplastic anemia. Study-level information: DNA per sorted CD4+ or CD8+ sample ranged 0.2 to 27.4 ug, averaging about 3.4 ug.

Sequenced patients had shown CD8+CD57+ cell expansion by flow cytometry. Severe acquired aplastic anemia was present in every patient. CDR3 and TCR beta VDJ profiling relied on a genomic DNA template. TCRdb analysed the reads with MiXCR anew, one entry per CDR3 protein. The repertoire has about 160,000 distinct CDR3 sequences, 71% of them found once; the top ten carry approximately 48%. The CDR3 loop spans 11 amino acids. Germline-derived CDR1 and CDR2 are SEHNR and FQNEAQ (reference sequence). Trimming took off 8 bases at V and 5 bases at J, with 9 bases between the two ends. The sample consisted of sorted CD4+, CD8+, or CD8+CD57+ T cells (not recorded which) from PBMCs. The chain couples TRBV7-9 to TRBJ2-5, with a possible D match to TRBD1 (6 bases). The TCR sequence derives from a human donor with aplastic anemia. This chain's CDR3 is CASQGMETQYF. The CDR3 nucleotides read TGTGCCAGCCAGGGGATGGAGACCCAGTACTTC.